The 5 T cell receptor beta chains below come from one sample, sequenced in a study of T cell clones after liver transplantation. The data were produced by immunoSEQ multiplex PCR, yet TCRdb's version contains in-frame clones alone and is incomplete. The sample holds 70,000 or so clones, around 90% seen once. The sequences come from CD4+ T cells from blood, collected before liver transplant. The receptors come from a human donor who received a liver transplant.

This clone was counted a single time. The chain has TRBV6-1 and TRBJ2-7; D is tentatively TRBD1 or TRBD2 (5 bases each). V was pared by 7 bases and J by 5 bases, with 21 bases between. The CDR3 has 15 amino acids. Germline V CDR1 and CDR2: MNHNS, SASEGT. CDR3 sequence (DNA): TGTGCCAGCATTAACCCGTCGTGGGGGAACGACGAGCAGTACTTC. Translation gives CASINPSWGNDEQYF.

V and J are TRBV7-8 and TRBJ2-7, with 10 bases matching TRBD2. This CDR3 region has 15 residues. In germline, CDR1 is SGHVS, CDR2 FQNEAQ. Trimming took 2 bases from V and 4 from J; bases not matched to a gene: 5. The CDR3: CASSLTTSGLYEQYF. The CDR3 DNA reads as TGTGCCAGCAGCTTAACGACTAGCGGGCTTTACGAGCAGTACTTC.

CDR3 sequence: CATSRDRVTSGYTF. CDR3 in DNA: TGTGCCACCAGCAGAGATCGGGTAACCAGTGGCTACACCTTC. This chain uses TRBV15 with TRBJ1-2; D is undetermined. This CDR3 region has 14 residues. Looked up from germline, CDR1 is LNHNV and CDR2 is YYDKDF (reference sequence). V lost 0 bases to trimming and J lost 7 bases, with 12 bases between them.

DNA for the CDR3: TGCGCCAGCAGTGAGTCGCGGCAGGGTGCTGGCTACACCTTC. The encoded protein is CASSESRQGAGYTF. V and J are TRBV10-2 and TRBJ1-2; D is possibly TRBD1 (5 bases). The CDR3 has 14 amino acids. The V gene's germline CDR1 is WSHSY and CDR2 SAAADI. Deletions cut 0 bases from V and 7 bases from J, with 12 bases between.

The rearrangement uses TRBV7-2 and TRBJ2-5, with 7 bases matching TRBD1. CDR3 length: 15 residues. J lost 1 base, V lost 7 bases, and 9 bases had no gene match. CDR1 and CDR2 (germline): SGHTA, FQGNSA. Here the CDR3 reads CASTSAAGGQETQYF. In DNA, the CDR3 is TGTGCCAGCACCTCAGCGGCAGGGGGCCAAGAGACCCAGTACTTC.